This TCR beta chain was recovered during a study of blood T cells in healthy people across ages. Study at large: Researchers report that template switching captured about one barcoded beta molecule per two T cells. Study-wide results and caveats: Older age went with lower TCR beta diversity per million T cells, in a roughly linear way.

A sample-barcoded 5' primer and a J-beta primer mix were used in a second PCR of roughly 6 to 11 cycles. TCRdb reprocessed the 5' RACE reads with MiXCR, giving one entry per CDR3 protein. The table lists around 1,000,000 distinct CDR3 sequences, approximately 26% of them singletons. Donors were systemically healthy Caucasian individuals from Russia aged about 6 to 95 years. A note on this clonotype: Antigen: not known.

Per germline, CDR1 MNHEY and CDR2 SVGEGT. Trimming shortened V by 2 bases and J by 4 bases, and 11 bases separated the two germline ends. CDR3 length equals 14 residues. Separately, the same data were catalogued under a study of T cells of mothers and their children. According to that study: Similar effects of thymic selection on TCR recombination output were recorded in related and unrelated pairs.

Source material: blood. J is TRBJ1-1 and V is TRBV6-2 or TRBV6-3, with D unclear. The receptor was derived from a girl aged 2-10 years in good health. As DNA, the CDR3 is TGTGCCAGCAGTTACCTCCCCGTCAGCACTGAAGCTTTCTTT. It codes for CASSYLPVSTEAFF.